This T cell receptor (beta chain) comes out of a study of blood T cells in healthy people across ages. Many counts were recorded for this clonotype. A second PCR of 7 to 11 cycles used a sample-barcoded 5' primer and a J-beta primer mix. In TCRdb, the 5' RACE reads were re-called with MiXCR into one record per CDR3 protein. The table shows hundreds of thousands of distinct CDR3 sequences, with approximately 31% occurring only once. Each donor gave roughly 9.2 milliliters of peripheral blood. This CDR3 comprises 14 residues. The V gene's germline CDR1 is GTSNPN and CDR2 SVGIG (reference sequence). V lost 1 base, J lost 5 bases, and 6 bases stayed unmatched.

The material sequenced was blood. The J gene is TRBJ2-5, the V gene TRBV30; TRBD2 aligns across 8 bases. This TCR was recovered from a woman older than 75 in good health. CDR3 region: CAWSGSGGTETQYF. The CDR3 DNA reads as TGTGCCTGGAGTGGCAGCGGGGGTACGGAGACCCAGTACTTC.